These 21 T cell receptor beta chains were sequenced from one sample in a study of T cells after posttransplantation cyclophosphamide. Cyclophosphamide on days +3 and +4 followed busulfan-fludarabine conditioning and a marrow graft. Assay: immunoSEQ multiplex PCR; the TCRdb copy retains only in-frame clones and omits some. The sample includes about 43,000 clones, 80% to 95% of them seen just once. The sample in question was PBMCs, obtained roughly 60 days after allogeneic stem cell transplant with posttransplant cyclophosphamide. These receptors all stem from a male patient in his sixties who received an allogeneic stem cell transplant from a related donor and was CMV-positive. Some T cells may have come from the graft donor.

The rearrangement uses TRBV29-1 and TRBJ1-3; 8 bases are a match to TRBD1. CDR3 length equals 14 residues. CDR1 and CDR2 from the germline V gene are SQVTM and ANQGSEA. V was pared by 3 bases and J by 2 bases, with 3 bases of the junction left unmatched. As DNA, the CDR3 is TGCAGCGTTGATAGGACAGGGACTGGAAACACCATATATTTT. As protein: CSVDRTGTGNTIYF.

CDR3 in amino acids: CASSLWTANTDTQYF. The CDR3 DNA reads TGTGCCAGCAGCTTGTGGACAGCTAACACAGATACGCAGTATTTT. V gene TRBV7-9 combines with J gene TRBJ2-3; D might be TRBD1 (6 bases). Trimming stripped 3 bases from V and 2 bases from J, with 12 bases between. Germline CDR1 SEHNR, CDR2 FQNEAQ (reference sequence). The CDR3 is 15 residues long.

This clone has only one observation. The CDR3 DNA is TGTGCCGGCAAGACCCTGAGGGACACTGAAGCTTTCTTT. Translating gives CAGKTLRDTEAFF. V and J are TRBV2 and TRBJ1-1; D gene unclear. CDR3 length: 13 amino acids. Germline CDR1 SNHLY, CDR2 FYNNEI. V shed 11 bases and J shed 3 bases, with 16 bases lying between them.

The gene calls are TRBV7-9 and TRBJ2-1, with 8 positions matching TRBD1. The CDR3 spans 18 residues. Germline trimming cut 7 bases from V and 1 base from J; bases unmatched to any gene: 15. Germline lookup yields CDR1 SEHNR and CDR2 FQNEAQ (reference sequence). The CDR3 is CASIKTGAPTRSYNEQFF. CDR3 in DNA: TGTGCCAGCATCAAGACAGGGGCACCCACCCGATCCTACAATGAGCAGTTCTTC.

This chain uses TRBV7-9 with TRBJ1-1, with 7 bases identical to TRBD1. Germline assignment: CDR1 SEHNR and CDR2 FQNEAQ (reference sequence). This CDR3 has 13 residues. Unmatched junction bases numbered 3, after V lost 4 bases and J lost 4 bases. The DNA for the CDR3 is TGTGCCAGCAGCTCTCCAGGGGGCACTGAAGCTTTCTTT. It translates to CASSSPGGTEAFF.

V usage is TRBV5-1 and J usage is TRBJ2-2; 9 positions match TRBD2. The CDR3 runs to 19 residues. CDR1 is SGHRS, CDR2 YFSETQ, per germline. The ends lost 5 bases at V and 0 bases at J; junction bases unmatched: 14. The chain's CDR3 is CASSSRGASGVTNTGELFF. CDR3 coding DNA: TGCGCCAGCAGTTCGAGGGGGGCTAGCGGGGTGACGAACACCGGGGAGCTGTTTTTT.

The V gene is TRBV29-1, the J gene TRBJ1-1; D is unclear. This CDR3 comprises 13 residues. Germline V gene lookup returns CDR1 SQVTM and CDR2 ANQGSEA. V shed 7 bases and J shed 2 bases, with 14 bases lying between them. CDR3 nucleotides: TGCAGCGGGGAGAGGGTTTCTAACACTGAAGCTTTCTTT. It codes for CSGERVSNTEAFF.

The rearrangement links TRBV5-1 to TRBJ1-4; D is perhaps TRBD1 (5 bases). This CDR3 spans 13 amino acids. V lost 4 bases, J lost 8 bases, and 12 bases lay in between. Per germline, CDR1 SGHRS and CDR2 YFSETQ. The CDR3 DNA sequence: TGCGCCAGCAGCCCGCCAGGGCAGGAAAAACTGTTTTTT. It translates to CASSPPGQEKLFF.

This clone was detected once. The genes are TRBV6-6 and TRBJ2-1, with 9 bases lining up with TRBD2. Trimming cost V 4 bases and J 3 bases; bases outside gene matches: 4. Germline V gene data show CDR1 as MNHNY and CDR2 as SVGAGI (reference sequence). The CDR3 is 15 amino acids. Here the CDR3 DNA reads TGTGCCAGCAGTTCAGCGGGGGGAAACTACAATGAGCAGTTCTTC. This encodes CASSSAGGNYNEQFF.

This clone was seen a single time. This chain uses TRBV5-6 with TRBJ1-2; 8 nucleotides line up with TRBD1. The V gene end was trimmed by 4 bases and the J gene end by 1 base; junction bases not matched to a gene: 3. CDR3 length: 14 residues. Germline values: CDR1 SGHDT, CDR2 YYEEEE. The CDR3 coding sequence is TGTGCCAGCAGCCCGGGACAGGTTAACTATGGCTACACCTTC. Translating it yields CASSPGQVNYGYTF.

The chain combines TRBV4-2 with TRBJ2-7; D perhaps matches TRBD1 (8 bases). The CDR3 loop spans 15 amino acids. Trimming stripped 4 bases from V and 0 bases from J, with 13 bases between. CDR1 and CDR2 (germline): LGHNA, YNFKEQ. The CDR3 nucleotides read TGTGCCAGCAGCCCAACAGGGGGGGACTCCTACGAGCAGTACTTC. Its protein is CASSPTGGDSYEQYF.

The count of this clone is one. The chain uses TRBV9 and TRBJ2-7; the D gene is possibly TRBD1 (7 bases). The CDR3 loop spans 15 amino acids. CDR1 is SGDLS and CDR2 is YYNGEE in the germline V gene. Trimming shortened V by 0 bases and J by 3 bases, and 13 bases separated the two germline ends. The CDR3 is CASSVEAGGFYEQYF. CDR3 sequence (DNA): TGTGCCAGCAGCGTAGAGGCAGGGGGGTTCTACGAGCAGTACTTC.

The rearrangement uses TRBV6-1 and TRBJ1-2; no definite D call. Deletions cut 2 bases from V and 4 bases from J, with 5 bases between. The germline CDR1 and CDR2 sequences are MNHNS and SASEGT. This CDR3 region has 12 residues. The CDR3 region is CASSESLYGYTF. The CDR3 DNA reads as TGTGCCAGCAGTGAATCTCTCTATGGCTACACCTTC.

The gene calls are TRBV12-5 and TRBJ2-4; D might be TRBD2 (7 bases). The closer fit of TRBJ2-1 to the DNA end suggests the J call may be wrong. The germline V gene has CDR1 LGHNT and CDR2 FRNRAP. The CDR3 spans 12 residues. CDR3 sequence reads: CASAKGGVSQFF. The DNA of the CDR3 is TGTGCTAGTGCCAAAGGGGGGGTTTCACAGTTCTTC.

V gene TRBV29-1 combines with J gene TRBJ2-5; a possible D gene is TRBD1 (6 bases). The better agreement between TRBJ2-7 and the DNA end casts doubt on the J call. CDR3 length equals 13 residues. Germline V gene data show CDR1 as SQVTM and CDR2 as ANQGSEA. The CDR3 DNA follows: TGCAGCGTTGACACCGGACAGAACTACGAGCAGTACTTC. It translates to CSVDTGQNYEQYF.

V usage is TRBV27 and J usage is TRBJ1-5, with D possibly being TRBD1 (6 bases). The CDR3 loop spans 14 amino acids. Germline assignment: CDR1 MNHEY and CDR2 SMNVEV (reference sequence). V dropped 3 bases and J dropped 6 bases, with 12 bases sitting between them. Here the CDR3 reads CASSFRDTSQPQHF. For the CDR3, the DNA is TGTGCCAGCAGTTTCCGGGACACCTCTCAGCCCCAGCATTTT.

This clone has just one count. The chain links TRBV27 to TRBJ1-2; 10 positions agree with TRBD1. The CDR3 is 14 residues long. The V and J ends lost 5 bases and 7 bases, in that order; junction bases with no gene match: 7. Per the germline V gene, CDR1 is MNHEY and CDR2 is SMNVEV (reference sequence). The CDR3 nucleotides are TGTGCCAGCAGTCCGGGACAGGGGATGCTTGGCTACACCTTC. It translates to CASSPGQGMLGYTF.

The rearrangement links TRBV14 to TRBJ1-1, with a tentative D call TRBD1 (6 bases). In germline, CDR1 is SGHDN, CDR2 FVKESK. Trimming removed 0 bases at V and 4 bases at J, with 9 bases between. The CDR3 extends over 14 amino acids. CDR3 residues: CASSQEGAGTEAFF. CDR3 in DNA: TGTGCCAGCAGCCAAGAGGGGGCTGGCACTGAAGCTTTCTTT.

This rearrangement joins TRBV19 to TRBJ2-3; D is unclear. The V gene lost 5 bases and the J gene lost 2 bases, with 11 bases spanning the gap. From germline, CDR1 is LNHDA and CDR2 SQIVND (reference sequence). CDR3 length: 14 residues. CDR3 nucleotides: TGTGCCAGTAGTCGTTTCTACTACACAGATACGCAGTATTTT. Translated: CASSRFYYTDTQYF.

The V gene is TRBV6-6, the J gene TRBJ2-4; 8 nucleotides match TRBD2. This CDR3 has 12 amino acids. Germline lookup yields CDR1 MNHNY and CDR2 SVGAGI (reference sequence). The J segment lost 5 bases and the V segment lost 7 bases, leaving 1 base of the junction unmatched. DNA of the CDR3: TGTGCCAGCAAAGCGGGGGAAAACATTCAGTACTTC. This gives the protein CASKAGENIQYF.

The CDR3 sequence: CASSFTGVYGYTF. The CDR3 DNA is TGTGCCAGCAGCTTCACAGGGGTCTATGGCTACACCTTC. The chain links TRBV7-9 to TRBJ1-2, with 7 nucleotides matching TRBD1. With V trimmed by 3 bases and J by 4 bases, 2 bases remained unmatched. CDR3 length equals 13 residues. CDR1 and CDR2 from the germline V gene are SEHNR and FQNEAQ (reference sequence).